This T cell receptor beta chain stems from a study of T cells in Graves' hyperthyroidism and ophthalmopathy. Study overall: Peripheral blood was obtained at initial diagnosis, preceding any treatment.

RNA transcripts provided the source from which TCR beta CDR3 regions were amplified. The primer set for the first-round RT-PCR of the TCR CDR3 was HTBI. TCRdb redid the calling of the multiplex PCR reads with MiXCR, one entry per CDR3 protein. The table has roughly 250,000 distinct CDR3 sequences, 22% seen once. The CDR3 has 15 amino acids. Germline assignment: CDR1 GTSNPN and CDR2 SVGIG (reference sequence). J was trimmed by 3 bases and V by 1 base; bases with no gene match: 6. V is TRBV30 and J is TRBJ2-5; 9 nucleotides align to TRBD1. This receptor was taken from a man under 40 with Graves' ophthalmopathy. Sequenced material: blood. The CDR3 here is CAWSGLGQGEETQYF. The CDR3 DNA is TGTGCCTGGAGTGGATTGGGACAGGGCGAAGAGACCCAGTACTTC.